Reported below is one TCR beta chain. The antigen remains unidentified. This sample was included in a study of T cell responses to AZD1222 COVID-19 vaccine. Study conclusions and caveats: Baseline seropositives among AZD1222 recipients totaled only five to seven. Repertoires were sampled only after the peak T cell response. Possibly, clonal diversity was underestimated; donors were largely white British and included more females. Vaccine-related CD4 TCRs covered spike, predominating at 160-218 and 743-854.

This CDR3 spans 16 amino acids. The germline V gene encodes CDR1 KGHDR and CDR2 SFDVKD. The ends lost 4 bases at V and 3 bases at J; junction bases unmatched: 7. The table came from immunoSEQ multiplex PCR; TCRdb's copy has only in-frame clones and leaves some out. Of roughly 150,000 clones in the sample, 80% to 95% are singletons; the top ten hold roughly 1.3%. The receptor was derived from an adult in good health. The input for sequencing was peripheral blood, taken on day 0 of AZD1222 vaccination. The gene calls are TRBV24-1 and TRBJ2-2, with 7 bases aligning to TRBD1. The CDR3 here is CATSDEQGSYTGELFF. The CDR3 DNA sequence: TGTGCCACCAGTGACGAACAGGGGTCGTACACCGGGGAGCTGTTTTTT.